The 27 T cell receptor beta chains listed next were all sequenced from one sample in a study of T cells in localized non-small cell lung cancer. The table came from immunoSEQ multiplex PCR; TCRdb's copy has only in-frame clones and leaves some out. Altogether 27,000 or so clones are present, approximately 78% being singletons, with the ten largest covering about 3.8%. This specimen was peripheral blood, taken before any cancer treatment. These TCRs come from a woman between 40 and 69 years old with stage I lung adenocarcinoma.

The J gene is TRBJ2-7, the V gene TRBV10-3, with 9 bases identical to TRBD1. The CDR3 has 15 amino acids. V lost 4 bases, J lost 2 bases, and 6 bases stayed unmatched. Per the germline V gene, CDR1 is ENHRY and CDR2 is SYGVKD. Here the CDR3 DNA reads TGTGCCATCAGTGTGGGACAGGGAAGCACCTACGAGCAGTACTTC. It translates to CAISVGQGSTYEQYF.

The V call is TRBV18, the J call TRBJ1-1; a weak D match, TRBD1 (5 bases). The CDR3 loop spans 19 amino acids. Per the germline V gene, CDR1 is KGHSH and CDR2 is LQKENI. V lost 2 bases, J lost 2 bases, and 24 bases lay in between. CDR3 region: CASSPMSSFSTGGNTEAFF. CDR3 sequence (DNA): TGTGCCAGCTCACCAATGTCAAGCTTTTCCACGGGGGGAAACACTGAAGCTTTCTTT.

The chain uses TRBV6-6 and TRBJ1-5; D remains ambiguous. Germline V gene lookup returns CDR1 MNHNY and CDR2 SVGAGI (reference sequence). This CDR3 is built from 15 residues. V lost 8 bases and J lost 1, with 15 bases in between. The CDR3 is CASAPSGVSNQPQHF. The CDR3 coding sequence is TGTGCCAGCGCCCCGTCCGGGGTGAGCAATCAGCCCCAGCATTTT.

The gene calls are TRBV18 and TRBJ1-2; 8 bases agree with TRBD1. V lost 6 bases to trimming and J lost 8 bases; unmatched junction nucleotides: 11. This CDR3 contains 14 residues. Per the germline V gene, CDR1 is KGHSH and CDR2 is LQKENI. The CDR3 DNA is TGTGCCAGCTCTCAGGACAGGGAGGCAAGGGGCTACACCTTC. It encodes CASSQDREARGYTF.

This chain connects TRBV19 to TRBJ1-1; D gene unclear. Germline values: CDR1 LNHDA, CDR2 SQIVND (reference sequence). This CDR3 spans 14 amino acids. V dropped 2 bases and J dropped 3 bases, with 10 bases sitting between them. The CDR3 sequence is CASSIWGRDTEAFF. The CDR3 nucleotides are TGTGCCAGTAGTATATGGGGAAGAGACACTGAAGCTTTCTTT.

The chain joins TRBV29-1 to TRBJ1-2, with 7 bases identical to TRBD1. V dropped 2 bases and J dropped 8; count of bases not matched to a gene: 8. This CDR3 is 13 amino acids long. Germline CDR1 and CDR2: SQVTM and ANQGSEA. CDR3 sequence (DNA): TGCAGCGTTGAACGACAGGGAGCTAGGGGCTACACCTTC. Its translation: CSVERQGARGYTF.

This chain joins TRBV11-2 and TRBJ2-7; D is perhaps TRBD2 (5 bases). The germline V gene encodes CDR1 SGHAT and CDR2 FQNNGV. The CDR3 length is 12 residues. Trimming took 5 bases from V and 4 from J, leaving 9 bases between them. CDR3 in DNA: TGTGCCAGCAGCCAGAGCGGTTACGAGCAGTACTTC. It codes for CASSQSGYEQYF. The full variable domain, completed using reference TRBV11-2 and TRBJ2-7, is EAGVAQSPRYKIIEKRQSVAFWCNPISGHATLYWYQQILGQGPKLLIQFQNNGVVDDSQLPKDRFSAERLKGVDSTLKIQPAKLEDSAVYLCASSQSGYEQYFGPGTRLTVT.

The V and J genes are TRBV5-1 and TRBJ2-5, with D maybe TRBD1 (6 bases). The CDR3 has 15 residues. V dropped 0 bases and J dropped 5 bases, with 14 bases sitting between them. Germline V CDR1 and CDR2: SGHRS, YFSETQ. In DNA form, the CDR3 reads TGCGCCAGCAGCTTGGTGGGGACACCCCCCGAGACCCAGTACTTC. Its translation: CASSLVGTPPETQYF.

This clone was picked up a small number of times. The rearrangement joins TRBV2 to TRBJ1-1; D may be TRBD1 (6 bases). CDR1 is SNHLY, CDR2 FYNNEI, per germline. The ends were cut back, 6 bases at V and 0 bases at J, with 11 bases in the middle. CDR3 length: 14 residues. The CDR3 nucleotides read TGTGCCAGCAGAAGAGGGGGATTGAACACTGAAGCTTTCTTT. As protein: CASRRGGLNTEAFF.

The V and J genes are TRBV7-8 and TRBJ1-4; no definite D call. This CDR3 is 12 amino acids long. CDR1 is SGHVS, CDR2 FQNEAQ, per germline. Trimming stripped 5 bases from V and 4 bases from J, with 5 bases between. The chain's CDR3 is CASSNHNEKLFF. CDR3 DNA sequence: TGTGCCAGCAGCAACCATAATGAAAAACTGTTTTTT.

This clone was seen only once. The CDR3 loop is CASSIGQHSEKLFF. CDR3 DNA: TGTGCCAGTAGTATAGGCCAGCATTCTGAAAAACTGTTTTTT. The chain carries TRBV19 and TRBJ1-4; D gene unclear. Deletions cut 1 base from V and 7 bases from J, with 10 bases between. In germline, CDR1 is LNHDA, CDR2 SQIVND (reference sequence). The CDR3 spans 14 residues.

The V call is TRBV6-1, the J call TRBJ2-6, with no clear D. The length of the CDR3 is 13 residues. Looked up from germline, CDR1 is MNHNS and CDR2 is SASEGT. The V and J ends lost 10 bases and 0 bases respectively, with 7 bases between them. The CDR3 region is CATESSGANVLTF. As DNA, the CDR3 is TGTGCCACCGAGAGCTCTGGGGCCAACGTCCTGACTTTC.

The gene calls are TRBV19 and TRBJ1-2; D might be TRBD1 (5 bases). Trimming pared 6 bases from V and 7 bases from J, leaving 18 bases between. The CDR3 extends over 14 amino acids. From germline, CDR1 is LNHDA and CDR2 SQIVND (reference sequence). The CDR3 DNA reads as TGTGCCAGTAGGACCCCTTGGGGCCGGCTTGGCTACACCTTC. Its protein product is CASRTPWGRLGYTF.

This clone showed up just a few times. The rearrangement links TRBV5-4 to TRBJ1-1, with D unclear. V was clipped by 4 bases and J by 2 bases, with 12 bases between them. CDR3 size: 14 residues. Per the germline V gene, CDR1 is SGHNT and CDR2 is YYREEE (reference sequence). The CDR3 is CASSPLRRNTEAFF. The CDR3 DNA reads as TGTGCCAGCAGCCCTTTACGGAGAAACACTGAAGCTTTCTTT.

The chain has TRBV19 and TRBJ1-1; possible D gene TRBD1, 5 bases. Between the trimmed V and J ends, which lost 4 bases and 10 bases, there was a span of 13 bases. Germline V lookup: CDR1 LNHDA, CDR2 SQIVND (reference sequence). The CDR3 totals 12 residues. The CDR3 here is CASSKQDGGAFF. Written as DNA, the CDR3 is TGTGCCAGTAGTAAACAGGACGGGGGAGCTTTCTTT.

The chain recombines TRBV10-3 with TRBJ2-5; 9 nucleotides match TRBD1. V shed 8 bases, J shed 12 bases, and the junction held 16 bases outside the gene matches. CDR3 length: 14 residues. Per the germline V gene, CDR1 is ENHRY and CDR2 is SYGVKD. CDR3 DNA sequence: TGTGCCATCGGGGGGACCGGGACAGGGTACGGGAAGTACTTC. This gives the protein CAIGGTGTGYGKYF.

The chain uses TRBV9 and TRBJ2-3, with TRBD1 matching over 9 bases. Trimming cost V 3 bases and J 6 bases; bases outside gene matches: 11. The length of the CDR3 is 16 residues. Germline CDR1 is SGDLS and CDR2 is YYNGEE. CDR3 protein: CASSAPGTGLFDTQYF. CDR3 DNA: TGTGCCAGCAGCGCCCCCGGGACAGGGCTTTTTGATACGCAGTATTTT.

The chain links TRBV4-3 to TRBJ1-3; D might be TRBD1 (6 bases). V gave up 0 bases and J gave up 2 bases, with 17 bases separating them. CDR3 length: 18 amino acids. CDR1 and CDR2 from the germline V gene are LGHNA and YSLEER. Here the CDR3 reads CASSQDRQAFSAGNTIYF. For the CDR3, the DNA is TGCGCCAGCAGCCAAGATCGACAGGCGTTCTCTGCTGGAAACACCATATATTTT.

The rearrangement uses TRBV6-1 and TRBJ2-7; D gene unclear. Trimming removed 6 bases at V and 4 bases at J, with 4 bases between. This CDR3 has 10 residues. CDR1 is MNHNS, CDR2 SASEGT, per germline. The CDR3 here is CASSRYEQYF. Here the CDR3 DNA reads TGTGCCAGCAGCCGATACGAGCAGTACTTC.

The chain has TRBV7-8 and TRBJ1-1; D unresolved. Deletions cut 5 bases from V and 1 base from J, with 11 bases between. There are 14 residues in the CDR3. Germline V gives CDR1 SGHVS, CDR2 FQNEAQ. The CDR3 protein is CASSQAEANTEAFF. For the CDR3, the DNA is TGTGCCAGCAGCCAAGCGGAAGCGAACACTGAAGCTTTCTTT.

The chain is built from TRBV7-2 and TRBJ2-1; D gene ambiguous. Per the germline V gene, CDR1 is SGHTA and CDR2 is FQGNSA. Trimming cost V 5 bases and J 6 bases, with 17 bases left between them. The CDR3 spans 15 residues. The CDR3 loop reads CASSALARLANEQFF. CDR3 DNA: TGTGCCAGCAGCGCCTTGGCGAGACTCGCCAATGAGCAGTTCTTC.

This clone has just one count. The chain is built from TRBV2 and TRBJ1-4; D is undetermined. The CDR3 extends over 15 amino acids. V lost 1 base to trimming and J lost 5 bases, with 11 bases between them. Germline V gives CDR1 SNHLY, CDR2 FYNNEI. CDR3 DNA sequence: TGTGCCAGCAGTGAAGGGGGAGAGGGAAATGAAAAACTGTTTTTT. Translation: CASSEGGEGNEKLFF.

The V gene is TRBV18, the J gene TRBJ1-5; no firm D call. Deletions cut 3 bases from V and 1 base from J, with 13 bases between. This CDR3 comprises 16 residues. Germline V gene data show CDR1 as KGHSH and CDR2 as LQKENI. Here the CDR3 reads CASSPVERSSNQPQHF. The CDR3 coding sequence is TGTGCCAGCTCACCCGTGGAGCGGTCGAGCAATCAGCCCCAGCATTTT.

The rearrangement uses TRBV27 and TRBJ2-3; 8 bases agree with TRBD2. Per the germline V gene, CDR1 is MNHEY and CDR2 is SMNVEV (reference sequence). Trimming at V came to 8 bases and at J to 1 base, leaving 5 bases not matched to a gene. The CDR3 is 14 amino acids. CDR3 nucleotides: TGTGCCAGCCGGGCACTAGCGGGCACAGATACGCAGTATTTT. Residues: CASRALAGTDTQYF.

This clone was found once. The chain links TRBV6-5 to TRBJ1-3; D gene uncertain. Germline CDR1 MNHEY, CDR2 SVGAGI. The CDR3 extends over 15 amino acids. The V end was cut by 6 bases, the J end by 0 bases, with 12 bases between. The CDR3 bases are TGTGCCAGCAGGCCCGACGGTCTCTCTGGAAACACCATATATTTT. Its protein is CASRPDGLSGNTIYF.

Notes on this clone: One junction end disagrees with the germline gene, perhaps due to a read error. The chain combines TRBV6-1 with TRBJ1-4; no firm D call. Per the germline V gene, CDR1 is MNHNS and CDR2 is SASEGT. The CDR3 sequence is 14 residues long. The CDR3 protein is CASNEKATNEKLFF. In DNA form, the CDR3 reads TGTGCCAGCAATGAAAAGGCAACTAATGAAAAACTGTTTTTT.

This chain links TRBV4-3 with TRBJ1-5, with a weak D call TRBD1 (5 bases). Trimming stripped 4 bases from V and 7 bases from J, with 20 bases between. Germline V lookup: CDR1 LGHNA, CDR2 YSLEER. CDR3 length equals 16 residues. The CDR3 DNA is TGCGCCAGCAGCCCCCGATTTGGGGGGGGGAAGCAGCCCCAGCATTTT. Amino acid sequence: CASSPRFGGGKQPQHF.